This TCR beta chain originates from a study of long-term antiretroviral therapy in people with HIV. Overall study results and limits: Clones with expansion before ART led the repertoire at all time points. Blood collection from about 2004 to 2017 possibly occurred under older ART regimens.

About this clone itself: Its specificity is unknown.

Inclusion required at least two post-ART and at least one pre-ART PBMC samples. The CDR3 spans 16 residues. With 2 bases removed from V and 4 bases from J, the gap between germline ends came to 20 bases. CDR1 is GTSNPN, CDR2 SVGIG, per germline (reference sequence). Survey level was the resolution at which the v3.0 immunoSEQ assay ran. Sequenced by immunoSEQ multiplex PCR; TCRdb stores in-frame clones only, minus some. The table has tens of thousands of clones, roughly 92% seen once. The TCR originated in a woman between 40 and 55 years old with HIV. The V gene is TRBV30, the J gene TRBJ1-2; possibly TRBD1 for D (6 bases). The sequencing used unsorted PBMCs, collected around 6.3 years after starting antiretroviral therapy. The CDR3 reads CAWSPSGAVSPYGYTF. The CDR3 DNA reads TGTGCCTGGAGTCCCTCGGGGGCAGTTTCCCCCTATGGCTACACCTTC.